The 11 T cell receptor beta chains listed next were all sequenced from one sample in a study of blood T cell repertoires in COVID-19. Method: immunoSEQ multiplex PCR; TCRdb's copy keeps in-frame clones and lacks some. Of 55,000 to 65,000 clones listed, about 91% were seen once; the top ten hold roughly an eighth. Sample: peripheral blood. All receptors come from a woman in her sixties with active COVID-19.

The chain links TRBV10-3 to TRBJ1-6; D not resolved. Deletions cut 6 bases from V and 7 bases from J, with 10 bases between. The CDR3 sequence is 13 residues long. Germline-derived CDR1 and CDR2 are ENHRY and SYGVKD. CDR3 region: CAIRVDTNSPLHF. Here the CDR3 DNA reads TGTGCCATCAGAGTAGACACCAATTCACCCCTCCACTTT.

This chain connects TRBV12-3 or TRBV12-4 to TRBJ1-2, with 9 nucleotides matching TRBD1. Trimming at V came to 5 bases and at J to 6 bases, leaving 4 bases not matched to a gene. The CDR3 has 13 residues. CDR3 in DNA: TGTGCCAGCAGTAACAGGGGGCTGGATGGCTACACCTTC. Translation: CASSNRGLDGYTF.

The chain has TRBV5-4 and TRBJ2-3, with D possibly TRBD1 on 6 matching bases. Trimming cost V 5 bases and J 0 bases, with 16 bases left between them. Germline V gene lookup returns CDR1 SGHNT and CDR2 YYREEE (reference sequence). The CDR3 is 16 amino acids. CDR3 coding DNA: TGTGCCAGCAGGGGTGGGGGCCTATTTAGCACAGATACGCAGTATTTT. Protein: CASRGGGLFSTDTQYF.

The J gene is TRBJ2-3, the V gene TRBV19; 12 bases match TRBD2. The CDR3 totals 14 residues. The germline V gene encodes CDR1 LNHDA and CDR2 SQIVND (reference sequence). Trimming removed 7 bases from V and 5 bases from J; junction bases left unmatched: 4. The CDR3 reads CASKTSGGLDTQYF. The CDR3 DNA reads TGTGCCAGTAAGACTAGCGGGGGTCTAGATACGCAGTATTTT.

The chain couples TRBV19 to TRBJ1-6, with 7 bases aligning to TRBD1. The germline V gene has CDR1 LNHDA and CDR2 SQIVND (reference sequence). Unmatched junction bases numbered 18, after V lost 7 bases and J lost 3 bases. The CDR3 sequence is 19 residues long. CDR3: CASTDGTTGASFYNSPLHF. The CDR3 DNA sequence: TGTGCCAGTACTGATGGGACCACAGGGGCCTCCTTCTATAATTCACCCCTCCACTTT.

The rearrangement joins TRBV29-1 to TRBJ1-2; D may be TRBD1 (5 bases). Trimming took 1 base from V and 2 from J, leaving 14 bases between them. The V gene's germline CDR1 is SQVTM and CDR2 ANQGSEA. The CDR3 extends over 15 amino acids. The CDR3 DNA sequence: TGCAGCGTTGAAGGGACAAAAGGGAACAACTATGGCTACACCTTC. It specifies CSVEGTKGNNYGYTF.

In DNA form, the CDR3 reads TGTGCCAGCAGCGTAGTGGAAAGGGGAACTGAAGCTTTCTTT. Translating it yields CASSVVERGTEAFF. The V and J genes are TRBV9 and TRBJ1-1; D is possibly TRBD1 (5 bases). V lost 0 bases and J lost 5, with 11 bases in between. Germline assignment: CDR1 SGDLS and CDR2 YYNGEE. The CDR3 runs to 14 residues.

J is TRBJ2-7 and V is TRBV7-3, with D possibly matching TRBD1 (6 bases). The germline V and J ends were trimmed by 5 bases and 5 bases, with 13 bases remaining between them. Germline values: CDR1 SGHTA, CDR2 FQGTGA. The CDR3 contains 13 residues. Here the CDR3 DNA reads TGTGCCAGCAGCCTCGACAGGCTCAACGAGCAGTACTTC. It specifies CASSLDRLNEQYF.

The J gene is TRBJ1-1, the V gene TRBV10-2; possible D gene TRBD1, 5 bases. Germline V gene sequence: CDR1 WSHSY, CDR2 SAAADI. The CDR3 runs to 14 residues. V lost 2 bases and J 1 base, leaving 8 bases between the germline ends. This CDR3 reads CASSEGAQNTEAFF. The CDR3 nucleotides read TGCGCCAGCAGTGAGGGGGCGCAGAACACTGAAGCTTTCTTT.

The CDR3 loop reads CASSPGDWNYGYTF. DNA for the CDR3: TGTGCCAGCAGTCCTGGAGACTGGAACTATGGCTACACCTTC. The chain combines TRBV6-5 with TRBJ1-2, with D unresolved. V was shortened by 5 bases and J by 2 bases, with 12 bases between the two germline ends. CDR1 and CDR2 (germline): MNHEY, SVGAGI. CDR3 length: 14 residues.

This chain's CDR3 is CASSTQGADETQYF. The CDR3 region has the DNA TGTGCCAGCAGTACACAGGGGGCGGATGAGACCCAGTACTTC. The chain is built from TRBV6-5 and TRBJ2-5; 9 bases are a match to TRBD1. The junction had 6 bases not matched to a gene; V was cut back by 5 bases and J by 5 bases. Germline loops: CDR1 MNHEY, CDR2 SVGAGI. This CDR3 has 14 amino acids.